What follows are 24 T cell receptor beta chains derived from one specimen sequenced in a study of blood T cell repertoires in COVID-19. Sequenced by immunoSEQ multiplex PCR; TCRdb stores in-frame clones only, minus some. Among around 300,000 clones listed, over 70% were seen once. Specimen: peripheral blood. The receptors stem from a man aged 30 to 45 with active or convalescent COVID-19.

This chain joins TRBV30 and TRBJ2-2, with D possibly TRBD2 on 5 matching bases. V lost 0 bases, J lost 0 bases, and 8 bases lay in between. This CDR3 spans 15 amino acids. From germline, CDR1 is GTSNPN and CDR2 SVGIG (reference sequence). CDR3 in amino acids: CAWSVRRANTGELFF. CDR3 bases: TGTGCCTGGAGTGTACGGCGGGCGAACACCGGGGAGCTGTTTTTT. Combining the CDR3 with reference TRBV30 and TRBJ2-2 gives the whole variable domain SQTIHQWPATLVQPVGSPLSLECTVEGTSNPNLYWYRQAAGRGLQLLFYSVGIGQISSEVPQNLSASRPQDRQFILSSKKLLLSDSGFYLCAWSVRRANTGELFFGEGSRLTVL.

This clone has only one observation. CDR3 protein: CASRERQGGTFF. For the CDR3, the DNA is TGTGCCAGCAGGGAACGACAGGGAGGAACTTTCTTT. V is TRBV6-6 and J is TRBJ1-1; 7 bases are shared with TRBD1. This CDR3 spans 12 amino acids. CDR1 is MNHNY and CDR2 is SVGAGI in the germline V gene (reference sequence). The V segment lost 6 bases and the J segment 12 bases; nucleotides outside the gene matches: 10.

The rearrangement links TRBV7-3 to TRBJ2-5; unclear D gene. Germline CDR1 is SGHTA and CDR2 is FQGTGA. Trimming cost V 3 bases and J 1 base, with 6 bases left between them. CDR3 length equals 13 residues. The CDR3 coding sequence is TGTGCCAGCAGCTTGTCCAGCCAAGAGACCCAGTACTTC. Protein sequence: CASSLSSQETQYF.

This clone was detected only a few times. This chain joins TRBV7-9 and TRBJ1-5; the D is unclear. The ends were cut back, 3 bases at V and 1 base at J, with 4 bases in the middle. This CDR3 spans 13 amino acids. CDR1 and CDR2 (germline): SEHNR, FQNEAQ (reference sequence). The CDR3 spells CASSFGSNQPQHF. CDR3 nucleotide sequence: TGTGCCAGCAGCTTCGGGAGCAATCAGCCCCAGCATTTT.

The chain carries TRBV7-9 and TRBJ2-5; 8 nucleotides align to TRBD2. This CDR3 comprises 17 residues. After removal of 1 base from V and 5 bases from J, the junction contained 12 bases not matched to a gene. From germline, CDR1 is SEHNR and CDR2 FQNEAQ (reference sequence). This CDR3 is CASSLERGGLAGETQYF. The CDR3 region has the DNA TGTGCCAGCAGCTTAGAGCGCGGGGGGCTGGCGGGGGAGACCCAGTACTTC.

The CDR3 sequence is CASTLGQPTIGELFF. The CDR3, as DNA: TGTGCCAGCACCTTGGGGCAGCCAACCATCGGGGAGCTGTTTTTT. The V gene is TRBV27, the J gene TRBJ2-2, with D perhaps matching TRBD1 (5 bases). Per the germline V gene, CDR1 is MNHEY and CDR2 is SMNVEV (reference sequence). V was clipped by 7 bases and J by 7 bases, with 19 bases between them. The CDR3 loop spans 15 amino acids.

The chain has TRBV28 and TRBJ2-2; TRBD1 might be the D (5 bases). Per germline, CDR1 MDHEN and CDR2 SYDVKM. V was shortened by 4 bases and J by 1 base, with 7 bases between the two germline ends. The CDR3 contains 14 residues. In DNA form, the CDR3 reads TGTGCCAGCAGTTCCCAGGGGAACACCGGGGAGCTGTTTTTT. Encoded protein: CASSSQGNTGELFF. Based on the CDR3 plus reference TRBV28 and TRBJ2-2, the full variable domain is DVKVTQSSRYLVKRTGEKVFLECVQDMDHENMFWYRQDPGLGLRLIYFSYDVKMKEKGDIPEGYSVSREKKERFSLILESASTNQTSMYLCASSSQGNTGELFFGEGSRLTVL.

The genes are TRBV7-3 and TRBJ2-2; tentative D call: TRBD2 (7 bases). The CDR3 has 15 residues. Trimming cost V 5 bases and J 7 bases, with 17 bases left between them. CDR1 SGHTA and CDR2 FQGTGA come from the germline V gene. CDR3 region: CASSPEGGAGGELFF. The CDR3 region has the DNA TGTGCCAGCAGCCCCGAAGGGGGGGCAGGCGGGGAGCTGTTTTTT.

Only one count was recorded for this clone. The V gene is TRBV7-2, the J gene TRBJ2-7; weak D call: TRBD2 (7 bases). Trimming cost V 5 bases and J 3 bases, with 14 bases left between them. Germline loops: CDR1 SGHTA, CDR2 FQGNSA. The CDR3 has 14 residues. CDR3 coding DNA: TGTGCCAGCAGCCTAGGGGGGGGGAACTACGAGCAGTACTTC. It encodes CASSLGGGNYEQYF.

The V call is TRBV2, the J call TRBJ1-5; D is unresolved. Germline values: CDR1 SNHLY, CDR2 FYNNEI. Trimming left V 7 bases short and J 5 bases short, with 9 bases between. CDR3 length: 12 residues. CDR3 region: CASKGEYQPQHF. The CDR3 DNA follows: TGTGCCAGCAAGGGAGAGTATCAGCCCCAGCATTTT.

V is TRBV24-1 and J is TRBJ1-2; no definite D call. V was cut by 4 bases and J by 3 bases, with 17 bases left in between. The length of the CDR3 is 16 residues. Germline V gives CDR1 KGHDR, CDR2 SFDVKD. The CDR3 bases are TGTGCCACCAGTGAATCAGACGGCCCCGGGTACTATGGCTACACCTTC. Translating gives CATSESDGPGYYGYTF.

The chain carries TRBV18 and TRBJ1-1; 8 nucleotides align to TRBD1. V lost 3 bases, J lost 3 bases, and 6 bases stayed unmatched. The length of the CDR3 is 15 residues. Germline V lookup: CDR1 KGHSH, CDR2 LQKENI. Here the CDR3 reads CASSPLPGQDTEAFF. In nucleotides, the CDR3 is TGTGCCAGCTCACCCCTTCCGGGACAGGACACTGAAGCTTTCTTT.

The CDR3 loop reads CASSHPGAGGTYDTQYF. The CDR3 nucleotides read TGTGCCAGCAGCCACCCAGGGGCGGGGGGGACCTACGATACGCAGTATTTT. The V call is TRBV7-9, the J call TRBJ2-3; 9 bases are shared with TRBD2. CDR1 is SEHNR, CDR2 FQNEAQ, per germline (reference sequence). The CDR3 loop spans 17 amino acids. V was clipped by 5 bases and J by 6 bases; unmatched bases: 15. Together with reference TRBV7-9 and TRBJ2-3, the CDR3 gives the full variable domain: DTGVSQNPRHKITKRGQNVTFRCDPISEHNRLYWYRQTLGQGPEFLTYFQNEAQLEKSRLLSDRFSAERPKGSFSTLEIQRTEQGDSAMYLCASSHPGAGGTYDTQYFGPGTRLTVL.

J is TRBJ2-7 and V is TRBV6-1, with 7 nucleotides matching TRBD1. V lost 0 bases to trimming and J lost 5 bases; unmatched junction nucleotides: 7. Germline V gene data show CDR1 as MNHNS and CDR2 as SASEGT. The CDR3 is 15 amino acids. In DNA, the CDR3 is TGTGCCAGCAGTGAAGCGAGGACAGGTGGGGACGAGCAGTACTTC. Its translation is CASSEARTGGDEQYF.

CDR3 nucleotide sequence: TGTGCCAGCAGCGAGACAGGGAGGACAGATACGCAGTATTTT. Translating gives CASSETGRTDTQYF. The genes are TRBV9 and TRBJ2-3, with D possibly being TRBD1 (7 bases). In germline, CDR1 is SGDLS, CDR2 YYNGEE. The CDR3 loop spans 14 amino acids. Trimming cost V 3 bases and J 3 bases, with 11 bases left between them.

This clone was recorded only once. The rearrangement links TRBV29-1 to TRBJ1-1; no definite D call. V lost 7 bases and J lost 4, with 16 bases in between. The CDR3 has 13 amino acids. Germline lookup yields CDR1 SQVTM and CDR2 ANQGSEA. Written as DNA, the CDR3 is TGCAGCGCCGCGGCCTCGGCTGGCACTGAAGCTTTCTTT. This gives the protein CSAAASAGTEAFF.

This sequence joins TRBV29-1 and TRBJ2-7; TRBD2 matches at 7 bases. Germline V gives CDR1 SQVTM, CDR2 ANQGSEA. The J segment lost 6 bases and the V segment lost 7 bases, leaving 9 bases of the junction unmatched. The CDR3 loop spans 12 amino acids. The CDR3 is CSARLGGGEQYF. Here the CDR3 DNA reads TGCAGCGCCCGTTTGGGGGGGGGCGAGCAGTACTTC.

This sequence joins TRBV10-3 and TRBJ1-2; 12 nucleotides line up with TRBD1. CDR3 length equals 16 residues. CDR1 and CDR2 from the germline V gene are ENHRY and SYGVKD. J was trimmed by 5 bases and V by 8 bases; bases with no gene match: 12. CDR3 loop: CAISQGQGAVDYGYTF. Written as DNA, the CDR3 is TGTGCCATCTCCCAGGGACAGGGGGCCGTAGATTATGGCTACACCTTC.

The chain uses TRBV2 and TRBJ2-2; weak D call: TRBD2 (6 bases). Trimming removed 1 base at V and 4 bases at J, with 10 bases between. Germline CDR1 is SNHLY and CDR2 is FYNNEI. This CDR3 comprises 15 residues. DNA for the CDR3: TGTGCCAGCAGTGAAGTGGAGGGAGGCACCGGGGAGCTGTTTTTT. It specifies CASSEVEGGTGELFF.

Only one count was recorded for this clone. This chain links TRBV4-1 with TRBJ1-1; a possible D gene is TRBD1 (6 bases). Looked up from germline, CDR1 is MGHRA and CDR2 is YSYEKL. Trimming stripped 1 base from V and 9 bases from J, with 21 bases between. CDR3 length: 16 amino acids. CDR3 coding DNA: TGCGCCAGCAGCCAAGTGGGCCTGCGGGGGGCCTCTAAAGCTTTCTTT. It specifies CASSQVGLRGASKAFF.

The CDR3 DNA is TGTGCCAGCAGTTTCGGACAGGGCTACGAGCAGTACTTC. Its translation is CASSFGQGYEQYF. The rearrangement uses TRBV7-3 and TRBJ2-7; TRBD1 agrees at 8 bases. The junction had 4 bases not matched to a gene; V was cut back by 6 bases and J by 3 bases. This CDR3 region has 13 residues. Germline CDR1 is SGHTA and CDR2 is FQGTGA. Complete variable domain (other parts from reference TRBV7-3 and TRBJ2-7): GAGVSQTPSNKVTEKGKYVELRCDPISGHTALYWYRQSLGQGPEFLIYFQGTGAADDSGLPNDRFFAVRPEGSVSTLKIQRTERGDSAVYLCASSFGQGYEQYFGPGTRLTVT.

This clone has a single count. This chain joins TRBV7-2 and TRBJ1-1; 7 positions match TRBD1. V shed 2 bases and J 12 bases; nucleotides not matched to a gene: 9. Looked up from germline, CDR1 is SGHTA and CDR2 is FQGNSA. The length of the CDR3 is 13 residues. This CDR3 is CASSLLGQGVTFF. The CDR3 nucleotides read TGTGCCAGCAGCTTACTGGGCCAGGGGGTAACTTTCTTT.

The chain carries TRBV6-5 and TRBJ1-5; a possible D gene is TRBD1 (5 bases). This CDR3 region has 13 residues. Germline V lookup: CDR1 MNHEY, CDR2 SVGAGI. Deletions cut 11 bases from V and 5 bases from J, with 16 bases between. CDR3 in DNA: TGTGCCTCGGGGGGAGGTAATTATCAGCCCCAGCATTTT. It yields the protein CASGGGNYQPQHF.

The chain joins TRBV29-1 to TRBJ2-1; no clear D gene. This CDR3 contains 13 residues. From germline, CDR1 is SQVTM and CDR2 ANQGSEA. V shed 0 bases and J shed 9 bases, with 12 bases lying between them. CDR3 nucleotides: TGCAGCGTTGAAGAGCCCCGAGGAGCTGAGCAGTTCTTC. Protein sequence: CSVEEPRGAEQFF.